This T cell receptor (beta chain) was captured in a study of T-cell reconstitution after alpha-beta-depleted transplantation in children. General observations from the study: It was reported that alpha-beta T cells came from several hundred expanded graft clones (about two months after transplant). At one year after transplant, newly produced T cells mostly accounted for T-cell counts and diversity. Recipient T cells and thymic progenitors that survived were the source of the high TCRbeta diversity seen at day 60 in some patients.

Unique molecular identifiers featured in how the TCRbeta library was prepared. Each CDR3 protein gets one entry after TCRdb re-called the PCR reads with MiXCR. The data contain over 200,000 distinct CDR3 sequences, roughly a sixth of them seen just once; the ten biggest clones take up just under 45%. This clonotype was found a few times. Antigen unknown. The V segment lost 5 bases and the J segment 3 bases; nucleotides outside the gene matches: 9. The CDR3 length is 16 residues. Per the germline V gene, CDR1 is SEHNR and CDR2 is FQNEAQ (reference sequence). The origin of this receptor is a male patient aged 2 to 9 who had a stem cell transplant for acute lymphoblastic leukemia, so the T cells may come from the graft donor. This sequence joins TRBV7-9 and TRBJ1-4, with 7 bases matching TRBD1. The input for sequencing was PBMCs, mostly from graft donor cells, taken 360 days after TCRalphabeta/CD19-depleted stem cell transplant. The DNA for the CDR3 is TGTGCCAGCAGCCTAAGACAGGGAGCGGCTAATGAAAAACTGTTTTTT. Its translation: CASSLRQGAANEKLFF.